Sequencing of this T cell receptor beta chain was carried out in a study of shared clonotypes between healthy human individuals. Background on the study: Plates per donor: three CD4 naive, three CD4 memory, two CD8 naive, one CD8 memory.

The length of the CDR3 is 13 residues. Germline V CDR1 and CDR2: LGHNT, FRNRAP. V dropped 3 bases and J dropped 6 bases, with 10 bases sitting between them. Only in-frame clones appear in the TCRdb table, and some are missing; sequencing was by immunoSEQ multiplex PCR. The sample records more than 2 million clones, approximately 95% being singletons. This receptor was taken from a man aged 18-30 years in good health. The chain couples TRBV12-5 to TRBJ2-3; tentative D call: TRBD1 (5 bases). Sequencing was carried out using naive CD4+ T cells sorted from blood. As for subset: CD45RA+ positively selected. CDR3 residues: CASGFTGGDTQYF. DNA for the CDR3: TGTGCTAGTGGTTTCACAGGCGGCGATACGCAGTATTTT.